The clone carrying this T cell receptor (beta chain) was seen a few times. Its antigen remains unidentified. This sample was taken from a study of T-cell memory formation after mild COVID-19. General study results and limits: Clones shrinking between day 15 and 85 showed a balanced CD4/CD8 split, and those that grew later tilted toward CD4+. Pre-infection memory already had some responding clones, implying cross-reactive memory joined.

The germline V gene has CDR1 SGHRS and CDR2 YFSETQ. Trimming removed 4 bases at V and 1 base at J, with 11 bases between. The CDR3 contains 14 residues. TCRdb passed the 5' RACE reads through MiXCR, listing each CDR3 protein once. In the table there are hundreds of thousands of distinct CDR3 sequences, roughly 14% of which are singletons. This sequence originates from a young man who had mild COVID-19 (a few samples of this study predate the infection). Cell type and time point are not known. The sequencing sample was made of PBMCs or a T cell subset sorted from them (not recorded which). J is TRBJ1-1 and V is TRBV5-1; D call uncertain. The CDR3 bases are TGCGCCAGCAGCCCCCAGGCAACGAACACTGAAGCTTTCTTT. Its translation: CASSPQATNTEAFF.